This note documents a single T cell receptor (beta chain) sequence. Here immunoSEQ multiplex PCR was the method, and the copy in TCRdb shows in-frame clones only, minus some. This table has 5,000 to 6,500 clones, roughly 80% appearing once. This sample was included in a study of T cell repertoires in ileal Crohn's disease. With 10 bases removed from V and 5 bases from J, the gap between germline ends came to 20 bases. This CDR3 spans 14 amino acids. Per germline, CDR1 LNHDA and CDR2 SQIVND (reference sequence). The origin of this receptor is an adult with Crohn's disease. The sample taken for sequencing was ileal tissue. J is TRBJ1-2 and V is TRBV19; the D gene is possibly TRBD1 (5 bases). The CDR3 region is CATSAERGAYGYTF. CDR3 bases: TGTGCCACCTCCGCGGAAAGGGGCGCTTATGGCTACACCTTC.